The next 27 T cell receptor beta chains were all read from a single sample in a study of T cells after yellow fever vaccination. TCRdb reanalysed the 5' RACE reads using MiXCR and keeps one entry per CDR3 protein. The data contain about 140,000 distinct CDR3 sequences, approximately 6.6% of them singletons. The specimen was CD4+ T cells sorted from PBMCs, collected 10 days after the yellow fever booster vaccination. These receptors all stem from a man aged 25-45 years who received the YFV17D yellow fever vaccine.

This clonotype was detected many times. This chain connects TRBV7-2 to TRBJ1-5; no clear D. CDR3 length: 13 amino acids. Trimming cost V 5 bases and J 7 bases, with 12 bases left between them. Germline V gene data show CDR1 as SGHTA and CDR2 as FQGNSA. The CDR3 DNA is TGTGCCAGCAGCCCACGGACGTACCAGCCCCAGCATTTT. Translated: CASSPRTYQPQHF.

Many counts were recorded for this clonotype. The CDR3 DNA follows: TGCGCCAGCAGCCAAGAACAGGGGTTTGGCTACACCTTC. It encodes CASSQEQGFGYTF. The V and J genes are TRBV4-3 and TRBJ1-2; 7 nucleotides line up with TRBD1. CDR1 and CDR2 (germline): LGHNA, YSLEER. Losses at the gene ends were 0 bases for V and 7 bases for J; bases not matched to a gene: 2. The CDR3 sequence is 13 residues long.

This clonotype was detected many times. The chain combines TRBV12-3 or TRBV12-4 with TRBJ2-5, with TRBD2 matching 7 bases. V lost 6 bases to trimming and J lost 5 bases; unmatched junction nucleotides: 3. There are 12 residues in the CDR3. The CDR3 bases are TGTGCCAGCAGAGCGGGAATGGAGACCCAGTACTTC. It specifies CASRAGMETQYF.

This clonotype was counted between two and nine times. The chain carries TRBV20-1 and TRBJ2-5; possible D gene TRBD1, 5 bases. The germline V and J ends were trimmed by 4 bases and 5 bases, with 11 bases remaining between them. Germline loops: CDR1 DFQATT, CDR2 SNEGSKA (reference sequence). There are 12 residues in the CDR3. CDR3 nucleotides: TGCAGTGCTACTGACAGTGTGGAGACCCAGTACTTC. Protein sequence: CSATDSVETQYF.

Many counts were recorded for this clonotype. V gene TRBV6-1 combines with J gene TRBJ2-2, with 8 bases lining up with TRBD2. Germline V gene data show CDR1 as MNHNS and CDR2 as SASEGT. Trimming removed 11 bases from V and 0 bases from J; junction bases left unmatched: 5. The CDR3 has 14 amino acids. As DNA, the CDR3 is TGTGCCTGTGAACTAGCGGCGAACACCGGGGAGCTGTTTTTT. It yields the protein CACELAANTGELFF.

This clonotype was counted ten times or more. This chain connects TRBV7-9 to TRBJ2-5, with a possible D match to TRBD1 (5 bases). This CDR3 has 14 residues. Trimming removed 5 bases at V and 5 bases at J, with 15 bases between. Germline assignment: CDR1 SEHNR and CDR2 FQNEAQ (reference sequence). The CDR3 sequence is CASSRQGPLETQYF. CDR3 bases: TGTGCCAGCAGCCGCCAGGGCCCTTTGGAGACCCAGTACTTC.

This clonotype came up many times. The V and J genes are TRBV20-1 and TRBJ2-3; D uncertain. Trimming took 3 bases from V and 0 from J, leaving 7 bases between them. Germline V gives CDR1 DFQATT, CDR2 SNEGSKA (reference sequence). There are 13 residues in the CDR3. For the CDR3, the DNA is TGCAGTGCTAGTAGAACTAGCACAGATACGCAGTATTTT. Translated: CSASRTSTDTQYF.

This clonotype was counted a few times. The chain uses TRBV3-1 and TRBJ2-2; TRBD2 matches 13 bases. This CDR3 is built from 17 residues. J lost 6 bases, V lost 1 base, and 5 bases had no gene match. The germline V gene has CDR1 LGHDT and CDR2 YNNKEL (reference sequence). The CDR3 coding sequence is TGTGCCAGCAGCCAAGGACTAGCGGGAGGATGGTCCGGGGAGCTGTTTTTT. Translation: CASSQGLAGGWSGELFF.

In this sample, this clonotype turned up many times. The chain couples TRBV10-1 to TRBJ2-5; no reliable D call. Germline lookup yields CDR1 WNHNN and CDR2 SYGVQD (reference sequence). The CDR3 is 13 residues long. V lost 3 bases and J lost 5, with 10 bases in between. CDR3 protein: CASSEGPRETQYF. The CDR3 coding sequence is TGCGCCAGCAGTGAAGGACCCCGGGAGACCCAGTACTTC.

A note on this clonotype: This may be a read error, as it is one base from a much larger clone. The V call is TRBV20-1, the J call TRBJ2-7; a possible D gene is TRBD2 (6 bases). CDR1 and CDR2 from the germline V gene are DFQATT and SNEGSKA (reference sequence). This CDR3 is 12 amino acids long. The CDR3 sequence is CAIADSTYEQYF. CDR3 nucleotide sequence: TGCGCGATAGCGGACTCCACCTACGAGCAGTACTTC.

This clonotype was seen at least ten times. The chain is built from TRBV7-2 and TRBJ1-6; D unclear. This CDR3 contains 16 residues. Germline CDR1 is SGHTA and CDR2 is FQGNSA. The ends were cut back, 1 base at V and 6 bases at J, with 13 bases in the middle. CDR3 amino acids: CASSLGVLYLNSPLHF. CDR3 sequence (DNA): TGTGCCAGCAGCTTAGGGGTTTTGTATCTTAATTCACCCCTCCACTTT.

The chain recombines TRBV5-4 with TRBJ2-7; perhaps TRBD1 as D (6 bases). The germline gives CDR1 SGHNT, CDR2 YYREEE (reference sequence). The V end lost 1 base, the J end lost 3 bases, and 11 bases lay between the germline ends. This CDR3 is built from 14 residues. In nucleotides, the CDR3 is TGTGCCAGCAGCTTGAATCAGGGGAACTACGAGCAGTACTTC. Its translation is CASSLNQGNYEQYF.

Details on this clonotype: A single base separates this from a much larger clone, so it may be a read error. The chain links TRBV5-8 to TRBJ2-3, with D unresolved. Between the trimmed V and J ends, which lost 4 bases and 10 bases, there was a span of 13 bases. CDR3 length equals 12 residues. CDR1 and CDR2 (germline): SGHTS, YDEGEE. The DNA of the CDR3 is TGTGCCAGCAGCCCCGAGTCCGATTCGCAGTATTTT. It yields the protein CASSPESDSQYF.

This clonotype was counted at least ten times. This rearrangement joins TRBV7-2 to TRBJ1-5; the D is unclear. Germline CDR1 reads SGHTA; CDR2 reads FQGNSA. V lost 0 bases and J lost 7, with 7 bases in between. This CDR3 region has 13 residues. The CDR3 is CASSLASPQPQHF. In DNA form, the CDR3 reads TGTGCCAGCAGCTTAGCTAGTCCGCAGCCCCAGCATTTT.

As regards this clonotype: A much larger clone is a single base away; this may be a read error. The genes are TRBV20-1 and TRBJ2-3; D perhaps matches TRBD2 (6 bases). The CDR3 totals 12 residues. Trimming took 3 bases from V and 7 from J, leaving 11 bases between them. Germline assignment: CDR1 DFQATT and CDR2 SNEGSKA (reference sequence). The CDR3 DNA follows: TGCAGTGCTAGGGGAGGTAGCAATACGCAGTATTTT. Translating it yields CSARGGSNTQYF.

At least ten counts were recorded for this clonotype. The rearrangement uses TRBV14 and TRBJ2-5; D may be TRBD2 (6 bases). The CDR3 sequence is 13 residues long. Deletions cut 5 bases from V and 5 bases from J, with 12 bases between. Germline values: CDR1 SGHDN, CDR2 FVKESK. The CDR3 sequence is CASSGGPGETQYF. Written as DNA, the CDR3 is TGTGCCAGCAGCGGAGGGCCCGGTGAGACCCAGTACTTC.

This clonotype came up many times. The chain links TRBV12-3 or TRBV12-4 to TRBJ2-7; 8 bases line up with TRBD1. Unmatched junction bases numbered 10, after V lost 3 bases and J lost 3 bases. The CDR3 sequence is 16 residues long. The CDR3 here is CASSLKGTGRSYEQYF. DNA of the CDR3: TGTGCCAGCAGTTTGAAAGGGACAGGAAGGAGCTACGAGCAGTACTTC.

Worth noting for this clonotype: A read error may be the cause here, since a much bigger clone is one base away. The gene calls are TRBV29-1 and TRBJ1-2; the D gene is possibly TRBD1 (6 bases). This CDR3 has 13 residues. V lost 3 bases and J lost 1, with 9 bases in between. Germline V gives CDR1 SQVTM, CDR2 ANQGSEA. DNA of the CDR3: TGCAGCGTTGAGGTACAGGGTAACTATGGCTACACCTTC. Its protein product is CSVEVQGNYGYTF.

This clonotype was seen ten or more times. The rearrangement uses TRBV15 and TRBJ2-1, with D uncertain. This CDR3 is 15 amino acids long. Germline V lookup: CDR1 LNHNV, CDR2 YYDKDF (reference sequence). Trimming pared 0 bases from V and 5 bases from J, leaving 11 bases between. The CDR3 coding sequence is TGTGCCACCAGCAGAGATCCCAGTGGCCACAATGAGCAGTTCTTC. It encodes CATSRDPSGHNEQFF.

The sample holds many counts of this clonotype. This sequence joins TRBV10-1 and TRBJ2-2, with 9 bases identical to TRBD2. CDR1 and CDR2 (germline): WNHNN, SYGVQD (reference sequence). The CDR3 spans 14 residues. Unmatched junction bases numbered 9, after V lost 8 bases and J lost 8 bases. CDR3 sequence (DNA): TGCGCCAGCGGGACTAGCCCACACGATGGGGAGCTGTTTTTT. Its translation: CASGTSPHDGELFF.

This clonotype was seen ten or more times. This rearrangement joins TRBV13 to TRBJ1-1; D gene uncertain. Looked up from germline, CDR1 is PRHDT and CDR2 is FYEKMQ (reference sequence). This CDR3 spans 13 amino acids. Trimming took off 5 bases at V and 7 bases at J, with 14 bases between the two ends. CDR3 sequence reads: CASSRPPGHEAFF. The DNA of the CDR3 is TGTGCCAGCAGCCGCCCCCCCGGGCATGAAGCTTTCTTT.

This clonotype was seen many times. The chain has TRBV20-1 and TRBJ2-7; no firm D call. V was pared by 5 bases and J by 0 bases, with 14 bases between. Looked up from germline, CDR1 is DFQATT and CDR2 is SNEGSKA (reference sequence). CDR3 length: 14 residues. The CDR3 region has the DNA TGCAGTGCTGAGGCTAGAGTTAGCTCCTACGAGCAGTACTTC. Its translation: CSAEARVSSYEQYF.

This clonotype has a count of ten or more. V is TRBV7-6 and J is TRBJ2-3; D not resolved. This CDR3 comprises 15 residues. The germline V and J ends were trimmed by 2 bases and 1 base, with 10 bases remaining between them. Germline V gene lookup returns CDR1 SGHVS and CDR2 FNYEAQ. CDR3 sequence: CASSLFLRGTDTQYF. The CDR3 DNA reads TGTGCCAGCAGCTTATTCTTACGTGGCACAGATACGCAGTATTTT.

This rearrangement joins TRBV18 to TRBJ1-1, with D possibly TRBD1 on 5 matching bases. Germline V lookup: CDR1 KGHSH, CDR2 LQKENI. This CDR3 region has 14 residues. Deletions cut 6 bases from V and 2 bases from J, with 13 bases between. The CDR3 DNA reads as TGTGCCAGCTCGTCAGGGCAGACCAACACTGAAGCTTTCTTT. It yields the protein CASSSGQTNTEAFF.

The rearrangement links TRBV5-1 to TRBJ2-3, with D maybe TRBD2 (6 bases). Germline V CDR1 and CDR2: SGHRS, YFSETQ. V dropped 5 bases and J dropped 2 bases, with 9 bases sitting between them. The CDR3 spans 13 residues. CDR3 residues: CASRRGLTDTQYF. CDR3 coding DNA: TGCGCCAGCAGGAGGGGACTCACAGATACGCAGTATTTT. The complete variable domain, with remaining parts taken from reference TRBV5-1 and TRBJ2-3, reads KAGVTQTPRYLIKTRGQQVTLSCSPISGHRSVSWYQQTPGQGLQFLFEYFSETQRNKGNFPGRFSGRQFSNSRSEMNVSTLELGDSALYLCASRRGLTDTQYFGPGTRLTVL.

The chain links TRBV7-6 to TRBJ2-1; the D gene is possibly TRBD1 (6 bases). The CDR3 extends over 16 amino acids. Germline V gene data show CDR1 as SGHVS and CDR2 as FNYEAQ. V shed 1 base and J shed 6 bases, with 16 bases lying between them. Here the CDR3 DNA reads TGTGCCAGCAGCTTAGTAGGGGGAGAGCTCCCCAATGAGCAGTTCTTC. This translates into CASSLVGGELPNEQFF.

This clonotype was recorded at least ten times. The chain joins TRBV7-3 to TRBJ2-2, with 11 bases lining up with TRBD1. The CDR3 contains 14 residues. Trimming took 10 bases from V and 5 from J; bases not matched to a gene: 6. CDR1 and CDR2 from the germline V gene are SGHTA and FQGTGA. CDR3 coding DNA: TGTGCCACCTCCCGGGACAGGGGGACCGGGGAGCTGTTTTTT. This gives the protein CATSRDRGTGELFF.